The sequence of this T cell receptor beta chain was determined in a study of beta chain features in type 1 diabetes. Donors contributed one heparinised blood draw apiece, averaging roughly 100 mL. Every sorted population was more than 95% pure. As every portion of the isolated RNA was reverse transcribed, the sequencing read expressed TCRB transcripts. Sequencing used immunoSEQ multiplex PCR; TCRdb keeps in-frame clones, though not all of them. This sample carries a few hundred thousand clones, around 13% of them seen once, and the ten largest clones take over 0.008%. A few counts support this clone. What it recognizes is unknown. Germline lookup yields CDR1 SQVTM and CDR2 ANQGSEA. This CDR3 region has 18 residues. V gave up 0 bases and J gave up 0 bases; unmatched junction bases: 7. Study-level points and caveats: Relative to healthy donors, patients appeared to have naive, central memory and Treg TCRB repertoires that were more similar. High TCR expression in some cells could lead to their over-representation in cDNA sequencing. Researchers report that Type 1 diabetes patients had moderately but significantly shorter TCRB CDR3s across all four CD4+ subsets.

The clonotype was recovered from a woman aged 18-35 years with type 1 diabetes. The chain joins TRBV29-1 to TRBJ2-6, with 8 bases aligning to TRBD2. The sample taken for sequencing was naive CD4+ T cells from blood. As DNA, the CDR3 is TGCAGCGTTGAAGATCGGGGGGCGGGGGGCTCTGGGGCCAACGTCCTGACTTTC. Residues: CSVEDRGAGGSGANVLTF.